This TCR beta chain was sequenced for a study of CD8 T cells in ankylosing spondylitis. Study results and limitations: Characteristic of ankylosing spondylitis blood, it appeared, was a TCR beta motif comprising several highly homologous variants. Earlier authors reported some of these motif variants in reactive arthritis synovial fluid and blood. The disease-linked clones had a CD8+ phenotype and low blood frequencies.

This clonotype has at least ten counts. Its antigen is not known. This CDR3 comprises 15 residues. In germline, CDR1 is ENHRY, CDR2 SYGVKD. J gave up 5 bases and V 8 bases, and 14 bases lay outside the gene matches. TCRdb re-called the 5' RACE reads through MiXCR, storing one row per CDR3 protein. Of some 200,000 distinct CDR3 sequences in the sample, 18% were seen once. Sequenced material: blood, either unsorted or a sorted T cell fraction (not recorded which). The V gene is TRBV10-3, the J gene TRBJ2-5, with 7 bases lining up with TRBD2. The TCR was taken from a male donor under 30 with ankylosing spondylitis or in good health (not recorded which). CDR3 residues: CAIGDVGRGGETQYF. The CDR3 region has the DNA TGTGCCATCGGAGACGTAGGGAGGGGAGGGGAGACCCAGTACTTC.